These 7 T cell receptor beta chains were all obtained from the same sample, sequenced in a study of T cell clonality in common variable immunodeficiency. Libraries were prepared by immunoSEQ multiplex PCR; TCRdb keeps only in-frame clonotypes and omits some of them. Listed for the sample are tens of thousands of clones, none seen a single time. What was sequenced was peripheral blood mononuclear cells. These receptors were taken from a person between 18 and 75 years old in good health.

This clone has ten or more counts. Coverage ceases 3 residues before the CDR3 finishes, and the germline J gene fills in the end. The genes are TRBV5-6 and TRBJ2-7; D is ambiguous. In germline, CDR1 is SGHDT, CDR2 YYEEEE. V was pared by 0 bases and J by 6 bases, with 7 bases between. This CDR3 has 12 residues. The covered CDR3 bases are TGTGCCAGCAGCTTGGTTTCTCGCGAG. It translates to CASSLVSRE. The full CDR3 protein is CASSLVSREQYF.

This clone was detected ten times or more. The CDR3 end falls 3 residues outside the read, so it is completed with the germline J gene. The chain joins TRBV18 to TRBJ2-1; maybe TRBD2 (5 bases). Trimming stripped 6 bases from V and 3 bases from J, with 15 bases between. The CDR3 loop spans 15 amino acids. Per the germline V gene, CDR1 is KGHSH and CDR2 is LQKENI. The CDR3 loop is CASSTSRTGYNEQFF. The sequenced part of the CDR3 DNA is TGTGCCAGCTCTACCTCAAGGACTGGCTACAATGAG.

This clone was observed many times. The CDR3 end lies 3 residues beyond the end of the read and is filled in from the germline J gene. The chain joins TRBV12-3 or TRBV12-4 to TRBJ2-2; 11 nucleotides match TRBD1. The ends lost 3 bases at V and 5 bases at J; junction bases unmatched: 5. The CDR3 is 16 amino acids. Here the CDR3 reads CASSLGQGVVTGELFF. The covered CDR3 bases are TGTGCCAGCAGTTTGGGACAGGGGGTAGTGACCGGGGAG.

Many counts were recorded for this clone. The CDR3 is cut off 3 residues early in the read; its end comes from the germline J gene. The chain recombines TRBV5-6 with TRBJ2-2; TRBD1 aligns across 8 bases. The CDR3 runs to 13 residues. Germline V gene data show CDR1 as SGHDT and CDR2 as YYEEEE. CDR3 DNA, as far as it was read: TGTGCCAGCAGCGACAGGGGTTACTCACCG. Translating it yields CASSDRGYSP. The full CDR3 protein reads CASSDRGYSPLFF.

This clone appeared a few times. The observed sequence ends 3 residues before the CDR3 terminus, with the missing tail filled in from the germline J gene. The chain has TRBV20-1 and TRBJ1-2; D is unresolved. CDR1 and CDR2 (germline): DFQATT, SNEGSKA (reference sequence). The CDR3 has 11 amino acids. CDR3 residues: CSVLADYDYTF. The CDR3 DNA, read in part, is TGCAGTGTGCTAGCTGACTACGAC.

This clone was seen at least ten times. Coverage ceases 3 residues before the CDR3 finishes, and the germline J gene fills in the end. This chain links TRBV5-6 with TRBJ2-6, with D perhaps TRBD1 or TRBD2 (6 bases each). The CDR3 runs to 15 residues. CDR1 is SGHDT, CDR2 YYEEEE, per germline. Trimming pared 7 bases from V and 4 bases from J, leaving 15 bases between. CDR3 DNA, as far as it was read: TGTGCCAGCCGACTCAGGGGAGGCGGGGCCAACGTC. Residues: CASRLRGGGANV. The full CDR3 reads CASRLRGGGANVLTF.

This clone was seen ten or more times. The read terminates 3 residues ahead of where the CDR3 ends, so the germline J gene completes it. The chain uses TRBV19 and TRBJ1-1; D is possibly TRBD1 (5 bases). Germline V gene lookup returns CDR1 LNHDA and CDR2 SQIVND (reference sequence). V lost 5 bases to trimming and J lost 2 bases, with 12 bases between them. This CDR3 is 14 amino acids long. CDR3 bases read: TGTGCCAGTAGTTTCGGACAAGCCAACACTGAA. It encodes CASSFGQANTE. The full CDR3 protein reads CASSFGQANTEAFF.